A selection of T cell receptor beta chains follows, all from one sample in a study of OX40 agonist ivuxolimab in advanced cancers. The table came from immunoSEQ multiplex PCR; TCRdb's copy has only in-frame clones and leaves some out. Among some 50,000 clones listed, nearly 80% were seen once. The source was CD4+ or CD8+ T cells sorted from blood, collected in a trial of the OX40 agonist ivuxolimab. The receptors shown here come from an adult with an advanced solid tumor such as melanoma, head and neck, liver or kidney cancer. The CDR3 runs from the conserved cysteine through the conserved F or W. The D gene is left open where the match is weak. Rows give clone size only sometimes, using once, few, many, or a class for an expanded clone.

TRBJ2-7 | NA | TRBV27 | NA | CASSLTAGATYEQYF | TGTGCCAGCAGTTTAACGGCAGGGGCAACCTACGAGCAGTACTTC
TRBJ1-3 | NA | TRBV6-5 | NA | CASSSPPSSGNTIYF | TGTGCCAGCAGTTCGCCGCCCTCCTCTGGAAACACCATATATTTT
TRBJ2-1 | NA | TRBV7-2 | TRBD2 | CASSRLAGDYNEQFF | TGTGCCAGCAGCCGACTAGCGGGAGACTACAATGAGCAGTTCTTC
TRBJ2-3 | once | TRBV9 | NA | CASSVGRTQYF | TGTGCCAGCAGCGTAGGGCGTACGCAGTATTTT
TRBJ1-1 | NA | TRBV10-3 | NA | CAISDGKGLFMNTEAFF | TGTGCCATCAGTGATGGTAAAGGGCTATTCATGAACACTGAAGCTTTCTTT
TRBJ2-1 | NA | TRBV14 | TRBD2 | CASSQEAGGPNEQFF | TGTGCCAGCAGCCAAGAAGCGGGAGGGCCGAATGAGCAGTTCTTC
TRBJ2-5 | NA | TRBV11-2 | TRBD2 | CASSRTSGRWETQYF | TGTGCCAGCAGCAGGACTAGCGGGAGGTGGGAGACCCAGTACTTC
TRBJ1-5 | NA | TRBV7-2 | NA | CASSLASGASNQPQHF | TGTGCCAGCAGCTTAGCATCGGGGGCGAGCAATCAGCCCCAGCATTTT
TRBJ2-7 | NA | TRBV7-9 | TRBD1 | CASSRGQGEQYF | TGTGCCAGCAGCCGGGGACAGGGGGAGCAGTACTTC
TRBJ1-2 | NA | TRBV5-6 | NA | CASSLLRGVFKYGYTF | TGTGCCAGCAGCTTGTTAAGGGGGGTATTCAAATATGGCTACACCTTC
TRBJ1-1 | many | TRBV2 | TRBD1 | CASNTIRDRGAEAFF | TGTGCCAGCAACACGATCCGGGACAGGGGAGCTGAAGCTTTCTTT
TRBJ1-1 | NA | TRBV29-1 | NA | CSYRLENTEAFF | TGCAGTTACAGGTTGGAAAACACTGAAGCTTTCTTT
TRBJ2-1 | once | TRBV7-9 | TRBD2 | CASSLGHERGNEQFF | TGTGCCAGCAGCTTGGGTCATGAGCGGGGGAATGAGCAGTTCTTC
TRBJ1-2 | NA | TRBV5-1 | NA | CASSLGQGFDGYTF | TGCGCCAGCAGCTTGGGGCAGGGGTTCGACGGCTACACCTTC
TRBJ2-1 | NA | TRBV25-1 | NA | CASSSAGINNEQFF | TGTGCCAGCAGCTCAGCTGGGATCAACAATGAGCAGTTCTTC
TRBJ1-2 | NA | TRBV5-1 | TRBD1 | CASSSITSGTGYGYTF | TGCGCCAGCAGCTCAATAACCTCCGGGACAGGGTATGGCTACACCTTC
TRBJ2-7 | NA | TRBV19 | NA | CASKAETSYEQYF | TGTGCCAGTAAAGCGGAGACCTCCTACGAGCAGTACTTC
TRBJ1-2 | NA | TRBV7-9 | TRBD1 | CASSLVGLRGQRNYGYTF | TGTGCCAGCAGCTTAGTAGGGCTCAGGGGGCAAAGGAACTATGGCTACACCTTC